What follows are 2 T cell receptor beta chains derived from one specimen sequenced in a study of T cell responses to AZD1222 COVID-19 vaccine. Generated by immunoSEQ multiplex PCR, the TCRdb table keeps only in-frame clones and is missing some. The data show around 130,000 clones, with roughly nine tenths seen just once and 2.5% to 4% held by the top ten. The input for sequencing was peripheral blood, taken on day 0 of AZD1222 vaccination. These receptors all come from an adult in good health.

This chain joins TRBV7-2 and TRBJ1-2; D not certain. The germline CDR1 and CDR2 sequences are SGHTA and FQGNSA. This CDR3 has 14 residues. V was pared by 1 base and J by 1 base, with 7 bases between. In nucleotides, the CDR3 is TGTGCCAGCAGCTTAGGTCCTTTTAACTATGGCTACACCTTC. Residues: CASSLGPFNYGYTF.

The chain uses TRBV4-3 and TRBJ1-3; TRBD1 agrees at 9 bases. The germline CDR1 and CDR2 sequences are LGHNA and YSLEER. The CDR3 has 15 amino acids. V dropped 3 bases and J dropped 7; count of bases not matched to a gene: 7. As DNA, the CDR3 is TGCGCCAGCAGCCAGTCCCCCGGGACAGGGAACACCATATATTTT. Its translation is CASSQSPGTGNTIYF.